This T cell receptor (beta chain) was captured by sequencing in a study of blood T cell repertoires in COVID-19. The CDR3 is made up of 15 amino acids. V was pared by 5 bases and J by 0 bases, with 14 bases between. CDR1 is SGHRS and CDR2 is YFSETQ in the germline V gene. In the original analysis: Reference gene primer amplification gave nucleated cell count estimates. Produced via immunoSEQ multiplex PCR; TCRdb's table is partial and in-frame only. For V, J and clone size, that table is used; D and trimming come from the DNA. The table has around 100,000 clones, around nine tenths seen once. The genes are TRBV5-1 and TRBJ1-2; perhaps TRBD1 as D (6 bases). The sample was peripheral blood. The TCR originated in a man aged 50 to 60 with active or convalescent COVID-19. CDR3 bases: TGCGCCAGCAGTGGACCGGGACAAGCTAACTATGGCTACACCTTC. Protein sequence: CASSGPGQANYGYTF.